This T cell receptor beta chain derives from a study of shared clonotypes between healthy human individuals. The study, taken as a whole, reports: A generally larger estimated richness was seen in naive subsets than in memory subsets.

Profiling relied on immunoSEQ multiplex PCR, and the TCRdb table lists in-frame clones only, not all of them. The repertoire includes hundreds of thousands of clones, about 96% of them detected once, and less than 0.25% sits in the top ten. CDR1 MNHEY and CDR2 SMNVEV come from the germline V gene (reference sequence). This CDR3 region has 16 residues. V dropped 2 bases and J dropped 2; count of bases not matched to a gene: 2. As concerns this clone: What it binds is not known.

Naive CD8 cells were CD45RO-negative, positively selected for CCR7, excluding terminally differentiated effector memory CD45RA+ cells. This sequence joins TRBV27 and TRBJ2-3; 12 positions agree with TRBD2. Material: naive CD8+ T cells sorted from blood. This clonotype originated in a man aged 25 to 45 in good health. The CDR3 region is CASSLGLAGYTDTQYF. The CDR3 DNA reads TGTGCCAGCAGTTTAGGACTAGCGGGGTACACAGATACGCAGTATTTT.